This T cell receptor beta chain was observed in a study of siplizumab effects on memory and regulatory T cells. On this clone: Its antigen is currently unknown.

TCRdb's copy holds only in-frame clones and misses some; the assay was immunoSEQ multiplex PCR. Of approximately 100,000 clones in the sample, around 93% were seen once. General study findings and limits: Naive or memory phenotype assignment was not possible for roughly 75-96% of proliferating CD4+ or CD8+ clones.

This CDR3 has 13 residues. CDR1 is MNHEY, CDR2 SVGAGI, per germline. The V gene lost 7 bases and the J gene lost 3 bases, with 12 bases spanning the gap. Sample: non-Treg CD4+ T cells sorted from blood. The rearrangement joins TRBV6-5 to TRBJ1-1; a weak D match, TRBD1 (6 bases). This clonotype originated in a human donor in good health. In DNA form, the CDR3 reads TGTGCCAGCAAACAGGGACTCTACACTGAAGCTTTCTTT. It translates to CASKQGLYTEAFF.